This T cell receptor (beta chain) is from a study of multiple sclerosis patients with progressive multifocal leukoencephalopathy. Libraries were prepared by immunoSEQ multiplex PCR; TCRdb keeps only in-frame clonotypes and omits some of them. The repertoire holds approximately 29,000 clones, with 75% to 90% as singletons. General study points: Lower normalized Shannon entropy suggested reduced TRB diversity in most PML patients.

The time point denotes: time of PML onset. About this clone itself: Its specificity is not known.

Trimming removed 4 bases from V and 3 bases from J; junction bases left unmatched: 15. Germline V gene data show CDR1 as SGHTA and CDR2 as FQGTGA. The CDR3 loop spans 18 amino acids. The rearrangement links TRBV7-3 to TRBJ1-2; 9 bases align to TRBD1. This clonotype was obtained from a woman younger than 45 with progressive multifocal leukoencephalopathy. The material was PBMCs, obtained from a patient treated with natalizumab. DNA of the CDR3: TGTGCCAGCAGCTCCTGGGTAACAGGGGGCCGGTTCGACTATGGCTACACCTTC. Amino acid sequence: CASSSWVTGGRFDYGYTF.